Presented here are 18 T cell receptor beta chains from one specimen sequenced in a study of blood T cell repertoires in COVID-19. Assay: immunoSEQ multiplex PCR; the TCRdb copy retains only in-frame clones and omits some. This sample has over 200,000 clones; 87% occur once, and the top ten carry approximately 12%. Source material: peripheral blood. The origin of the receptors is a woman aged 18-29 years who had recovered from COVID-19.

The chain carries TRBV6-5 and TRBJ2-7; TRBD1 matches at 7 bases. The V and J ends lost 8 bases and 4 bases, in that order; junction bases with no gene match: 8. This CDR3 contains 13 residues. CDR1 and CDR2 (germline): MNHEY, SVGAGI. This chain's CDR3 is CASGRGQRYEQYF. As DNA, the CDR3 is TGTGCCAGCGGACGGGGACAGAGGTACGAGCAGTACTTC.

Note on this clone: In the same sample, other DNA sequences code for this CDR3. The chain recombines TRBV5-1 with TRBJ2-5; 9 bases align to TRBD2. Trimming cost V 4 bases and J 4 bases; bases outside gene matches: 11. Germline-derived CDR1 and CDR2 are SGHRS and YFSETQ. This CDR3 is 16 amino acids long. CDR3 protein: CASSRIAGATSETQYF. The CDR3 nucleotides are TGCGCCAGCAGCCGGATAGCGGGAGCTACCTCAGAGACCCAGTACTTC.

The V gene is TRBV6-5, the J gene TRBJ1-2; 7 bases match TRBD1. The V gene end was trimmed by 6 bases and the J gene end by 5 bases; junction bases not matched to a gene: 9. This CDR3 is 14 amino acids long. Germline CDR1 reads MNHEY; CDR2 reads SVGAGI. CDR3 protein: CASRSAGTVYGYTF. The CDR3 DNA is TGTGCCAGCAGGTCAGCTGGGACAGTATATGGCTACACCTTC.

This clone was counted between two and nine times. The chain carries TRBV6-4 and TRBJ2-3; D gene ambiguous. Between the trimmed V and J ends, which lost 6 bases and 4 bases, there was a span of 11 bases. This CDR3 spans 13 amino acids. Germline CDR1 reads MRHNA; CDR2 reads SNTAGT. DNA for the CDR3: TGTGCCAGCAGCCTTATCCCTGCAGATACGCAGTATTTT. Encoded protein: CASSLIPADTQYF.

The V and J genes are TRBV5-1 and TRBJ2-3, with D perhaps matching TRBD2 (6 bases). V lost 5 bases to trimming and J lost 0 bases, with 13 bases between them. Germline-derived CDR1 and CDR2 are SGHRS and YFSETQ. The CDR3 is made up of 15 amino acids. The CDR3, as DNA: TGCGCCAGCAGGACGCTAGCGCGAAGCACAGATACGCAGTATTTT. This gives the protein CASRTLARSTDTQYF.

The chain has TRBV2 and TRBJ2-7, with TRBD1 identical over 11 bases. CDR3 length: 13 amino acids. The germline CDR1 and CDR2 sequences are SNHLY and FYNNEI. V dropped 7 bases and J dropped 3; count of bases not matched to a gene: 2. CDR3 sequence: CASTGTGGYEQYF. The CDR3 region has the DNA TGTGCCAGCACCGGGACAGGGGGCTACGAGCAGTACTTC.

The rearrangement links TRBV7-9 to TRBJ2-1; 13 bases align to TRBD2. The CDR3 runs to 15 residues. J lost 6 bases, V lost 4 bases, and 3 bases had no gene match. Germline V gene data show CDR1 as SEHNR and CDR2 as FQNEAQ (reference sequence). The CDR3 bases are TGTGCCAGCAGCTCGACTAGCGGGAGGCTCAATGAGCAGTTCTTC. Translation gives CASSSTSGRLNEQFF.

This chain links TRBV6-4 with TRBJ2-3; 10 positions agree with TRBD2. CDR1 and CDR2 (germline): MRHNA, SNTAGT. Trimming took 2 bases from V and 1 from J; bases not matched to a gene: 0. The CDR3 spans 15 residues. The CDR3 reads CASSDGTSGTDTQYF. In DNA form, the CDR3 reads TGTGCCAGCAGTGACGGGACTAGCGGCACAGATACGCAGTATTTT.

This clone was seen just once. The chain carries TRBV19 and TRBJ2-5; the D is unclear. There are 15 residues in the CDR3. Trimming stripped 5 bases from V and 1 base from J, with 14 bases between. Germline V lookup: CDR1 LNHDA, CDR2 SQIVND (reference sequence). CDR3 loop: CASSYWYGGQETQYF. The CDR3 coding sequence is TGTGCCAGTAGTTATTGGTACGGCGGCCAAGAGACCCAGTACTTC.

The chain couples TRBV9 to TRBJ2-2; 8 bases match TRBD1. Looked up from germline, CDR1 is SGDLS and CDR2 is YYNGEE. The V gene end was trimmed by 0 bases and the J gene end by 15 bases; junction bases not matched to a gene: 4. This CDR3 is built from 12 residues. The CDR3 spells CASSVVEGQVFF. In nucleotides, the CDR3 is TGTGCCAGCAGCGTAGTAGAGGGACAGGTGTTTTTT.

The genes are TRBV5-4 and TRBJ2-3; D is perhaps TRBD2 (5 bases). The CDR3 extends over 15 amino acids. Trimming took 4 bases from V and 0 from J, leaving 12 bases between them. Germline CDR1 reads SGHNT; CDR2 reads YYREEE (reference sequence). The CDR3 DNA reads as TGTGCCAGCAGCAAAACTAGTGGGAGCACAGATACGCAGTATTTT. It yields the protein CASSKTSGSTDTQYF. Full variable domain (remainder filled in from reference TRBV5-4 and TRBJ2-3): ETGVTQSPTHLIKTRGQQVTLRCSSQSGHNTVSWYQQALGQGPQFIFQYYREEENGRGNFPPRFSGLQFPNYSSELNVNALELDDSALYLCASSKTSGSTDTQYFGPGTRLTVL.

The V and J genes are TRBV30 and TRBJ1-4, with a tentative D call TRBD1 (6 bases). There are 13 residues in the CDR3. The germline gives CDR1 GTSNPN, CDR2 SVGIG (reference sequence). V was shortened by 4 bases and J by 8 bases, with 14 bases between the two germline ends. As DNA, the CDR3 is TGTGCCTGGACCCTCCGAACAGGGGAAAAACTGTTTTTT. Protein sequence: CAWTLRTGEKLFF.

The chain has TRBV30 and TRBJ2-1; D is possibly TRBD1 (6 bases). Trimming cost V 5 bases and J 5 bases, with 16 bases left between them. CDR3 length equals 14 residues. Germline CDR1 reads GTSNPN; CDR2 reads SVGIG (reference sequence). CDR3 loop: CAWEPGVHNNEQFF. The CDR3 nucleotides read TGTGCCTGGGAACCAGGGGTGCACAACAATGAGCAGTTCTTC.

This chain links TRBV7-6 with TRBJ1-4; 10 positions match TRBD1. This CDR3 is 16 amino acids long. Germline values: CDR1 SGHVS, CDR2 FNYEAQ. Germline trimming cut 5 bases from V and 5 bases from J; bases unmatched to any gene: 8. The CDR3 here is CASSADRGIRNEKLFF. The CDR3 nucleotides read TGTGCCAGCAGCGCGGACAGGGGGATTCGAAATGAAAAACTGTTTTTT. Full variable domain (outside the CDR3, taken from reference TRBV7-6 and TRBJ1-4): GAGVSQSPRYKVTKRGQDVALRCDPISGHVSLYWYRQALGQGPEFLTYFNYEAQQDKSGLPNDRFSAERPEGSISTLTIQRTEQRDSAMYRCASSADRGIRNEKLFFGSGTQLSVL.

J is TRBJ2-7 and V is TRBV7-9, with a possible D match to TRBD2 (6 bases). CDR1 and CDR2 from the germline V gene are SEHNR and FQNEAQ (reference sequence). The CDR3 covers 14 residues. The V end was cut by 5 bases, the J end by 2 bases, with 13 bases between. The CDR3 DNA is TGTGCCAGCAGCCAATTACTAGCCGCCTACGAGCAGTACTTC. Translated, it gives CASSQLLAAYEQYF.

The CDR3 sequence: CASSNLEAWGQTYEQYF. The DNA for the CDR3 is TGTGCCAGCAGTAACCTCGAAGCGTGGGGGCAGACCTACGAGCAGTACTTC. J is TRBJ2-7 and V is TRBV27; D might be TRBD1 (6 bases). V was pared by 5 bases and J by 2 bases, with 22 bases between. The CDR3 length is 17 residues. Germline V gene data show CDR1 as MNHEY and CDR2 as SMNVEV (reference sequence).

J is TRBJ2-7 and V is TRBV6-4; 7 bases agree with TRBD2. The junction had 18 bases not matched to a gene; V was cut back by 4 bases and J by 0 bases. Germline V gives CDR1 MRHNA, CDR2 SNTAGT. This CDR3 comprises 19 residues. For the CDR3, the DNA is TGTGCCAGCAGTGGAATGGTGGGGCTAGCGGAACCAGTCTCCTACGAGCAGTACTTC. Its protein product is CASSGMVGLAEPVSYEQYF.

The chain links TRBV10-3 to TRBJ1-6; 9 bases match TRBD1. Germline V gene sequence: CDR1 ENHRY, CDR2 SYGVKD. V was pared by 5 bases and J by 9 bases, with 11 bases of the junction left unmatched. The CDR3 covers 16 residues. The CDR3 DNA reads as TGTGCCATCAGTTCCACAGGGGGCACAAATCTTTCACCCCTCCACTTT. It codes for CAISSTGGTNLSPLHF.